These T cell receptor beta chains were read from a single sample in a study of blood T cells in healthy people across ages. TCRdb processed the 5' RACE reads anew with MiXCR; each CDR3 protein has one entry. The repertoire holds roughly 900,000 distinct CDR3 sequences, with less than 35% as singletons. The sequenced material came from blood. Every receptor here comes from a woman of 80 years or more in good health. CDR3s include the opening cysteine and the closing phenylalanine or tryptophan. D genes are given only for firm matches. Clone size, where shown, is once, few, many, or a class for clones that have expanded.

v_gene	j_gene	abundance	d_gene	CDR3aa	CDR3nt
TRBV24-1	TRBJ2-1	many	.	CATSDTTPYNEQFF	TGTGCCACCAGTGATACGACACCTTACAATGAGCAGTTCTTC
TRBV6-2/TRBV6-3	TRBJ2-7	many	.	CASSSPSSALYEQYF	TGTGCCAGCAGTTCTCCGTCCTCAGCCCTTTACGAGCAGTACTTC
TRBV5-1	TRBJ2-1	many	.	CASSLSRGSYNEQFF	TGCGCCAGCAGCTTGAGCAGGGGCTCCTACAATGAGCAGTTCTTC
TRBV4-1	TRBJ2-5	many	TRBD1	CASSQDGRGRETQYF	TGCGCCAGCAGCCAAGATGGCAGGGGGAGAGAGACCCAGTACTTC
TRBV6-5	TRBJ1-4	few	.	CASSDTRGRAEKLFF	TGTGCCAGCAGTGACACAAGGGGGAGGGCTGAAAAACTGTTTTTT
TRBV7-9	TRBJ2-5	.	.	CASSLDLGLLGETQYF	TGTGCCAGCAGCTTAGACCTGGGACTCCTCGGAGAGACCCAGTACTTC
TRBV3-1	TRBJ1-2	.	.	CASSQQARSGYTF	TGTGCCAGCAGCCAACAGGCACGGAGTGGCTACACCTTC
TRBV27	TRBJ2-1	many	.	CASSLNRHLSSYNEQFF	TGTGCCAGCAGTTTAAACAGGCACTTGAGCTCCTACAATGAGCAGTTCTTC
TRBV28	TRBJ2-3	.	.	CASSRPGLGTDTQYF	TGTGCCAGCAGTCGCCCGGGTCTCGGCACAGATACGCAGTATTTT
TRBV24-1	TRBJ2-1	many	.	CATSDHTLQGGHEQFF	TGTGCCACCAGTGACCATACTCTTCAGGGGGGCCATGAGCAGTTCTTC
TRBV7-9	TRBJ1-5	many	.	CASSRDSRGQPQHF	TGTGCCAGCAGCCGTGACTCCAGGGGTCAGCCCCAGCATTTT
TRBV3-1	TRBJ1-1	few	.	CASSQDFRVTEAFF	TGTGCCAGCAGCCAAGATTTCAGGGTTACTGAAGCTTTCTTT
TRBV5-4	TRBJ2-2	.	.	CASSLQGPQAGELFF	TGTGCCAGCAGCCTCCAGGGGCCGCAGGCCGGGGAGCTGTTTTTT
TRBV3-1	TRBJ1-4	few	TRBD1	CASSRYARQGATNEKLFF	TGTGCCAGCAGCCGTTATGCAAGACAGGGGGCAACTAATGAAAAACTGTTTTTT
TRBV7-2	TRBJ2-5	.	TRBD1	CASSLYTGGFETRYF	TGTGCCAGCAGCTTATACACAGGGGGCTTTGAGACCCGGTACTTC
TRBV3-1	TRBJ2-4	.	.	CASSQDIGGGPGKNIQYF	TGTGCCAGCAGCCAAGATATTGGGGGGGGGCCGGGCAAAAACATTCAGTACTTC
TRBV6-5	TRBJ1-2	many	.	CASSYAFNYGYTF	TGTGCCAGCAGTTACGCTTTCAACTATGGCTACACCTTC
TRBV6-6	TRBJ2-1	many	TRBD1	CASSTGMGQSSYNEQFF	TGTGCCAGCAGTACAGGAATGGGACAGTCCTCCTACAATGAGCAGTTCTTC
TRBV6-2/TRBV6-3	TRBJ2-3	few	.	CVSKFLGNPQTRTDTQYF	TGTGTCAGCAAGTTTCTAGGGAATCCCCAGACGCGCACAGATACGCAGTATTTT
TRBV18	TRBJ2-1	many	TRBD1	CASSPNEAGGSNEQFF	TGTGCCAGCTCACCAAATGAGGCAGGGGGTAGCAATGAGCAGTTCTTC
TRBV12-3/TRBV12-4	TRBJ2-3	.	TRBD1	CASSSDRETSTDTQYF	TGTGCCAGCAGTTCTGACAGGGAAACTAGCACAGATACGCAGTATTTT
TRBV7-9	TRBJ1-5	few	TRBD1	CASSLGTGESSNQPQHF	TGTGCCAGCAGCTTAGGGACAGGGGAGTCGAGCAATCAGCCCCAGCATTTT
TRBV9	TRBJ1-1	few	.	CASSVSQNTEAFF	TGTGCCAGCAGCGTCTCACAGAACACTGAAGCTTTCTTT
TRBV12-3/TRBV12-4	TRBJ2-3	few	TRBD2	CASNLGVGLDAQYF	TGTGCCAGCAATCTAGGAGTGGGACTAGATGCGCAGTATTTT
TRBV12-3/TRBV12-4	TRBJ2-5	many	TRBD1	CASRSTGGSETQYF	TGTGCCAGCAGGTCGACAGGGGGCTCAGAGACCCAGTACTTC
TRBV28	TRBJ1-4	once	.	CASSLFPATNEKLFF	TGTGCCAGCAGTTTATTCCCCGCAACTAATGAAAAACTGTTTTTT
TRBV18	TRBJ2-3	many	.	CASSRTPSDTDTQYF	TGTGCCAGCTCCCGGACTCCGTCCGACACAGATACGCAGTATTTT
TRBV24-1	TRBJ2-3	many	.	CATSVGGRRDPSTDTQYF	TGTGCCACCAGTGTTGGGGGGCGGAGGGACCCTAGCACAGATACGCAGTATTTT
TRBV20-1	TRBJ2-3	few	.	CSARAHQPNTDTQYF	TGCAGTGCTAGAGCACATCAGCCTAACACAGATACGCAGTATTTT